This entry lists 29 T cell receptor beta chains sequenced from one sample in a study of blood T cells in healthy people across ages. The second PCR ran roughly 6 to 12 cycles with a sample-barcoded 5' primer and J-beta primers. MiXCR, applied by TCRdb to the 5' RACE reads, yields one record per CDR3 protein. The data hold hundreds of thousands of distinct CDR3 sequences, with approximately 44% observed a single time. The specimen was blood. Source of these receptors: a man in his sixties in good health.

As for this clonotype: With a much larger clone just one base away, this may be a read error. The chain combines TRBV5-1 with TRBJ2-5, with 10 bases identical to TRBD1. Trimming cost V 4 bases and J 3 bases; bases outside gene matches: 3. This CDR3 comprises 14 residues. CDR1 is SGHRS, CDR2 YFSETQ, per germline. As DNA, the CDR3 is TGCGCCAGCAGCCAGGGACAGGGGAAAGAGACCCAGTACTTC. Translating it yields CASSQGQGKETQYF.

The chain joins TRBV20-1 to TRBJ2-3; 7 positions match TRBD2. The CDR3 covers 15 residues. The germline V gene encodes CDR1 DFQATT and CDR2 SNEGSKA (reference sequence). V was clipped by 4 bases and J by 0 bases; unmatched bases: 7. As DNA, the CDR3 is TGCAGTGCTAAATCACTAGCGCTGAGCACAGATACGCAGTATTTT. Its protein is CSAKSLALSTDTQYF.

This clonotype was counted many times. The V and J genes are TRBV15 and TRBJ2-7; D may correspond to TRBD1 or TRBD2 (5 bases each). CDR3 length: 16 residues. Deletions cut 1 base from V and 0 bases from J, with 13 bases between. The germline V gene encodes CDR1 LNHNV and CDR2 YYDKDF (reference sequence). DNA of the CDR3: TGTGCCACCAGCAGAGGTGTGGCAGGGAGCTCCTACGAGCAGTACTTC. It specifies CATSRGVAGSSYEQYF.

This clonotype was seen more than once but under ten times. The chain joins TRBV4-3 to TRBJ2-1; weak D call: TRBD1 (5 bases). Germline lookup yields CDR1 LGHNA and CDR2 YSLEER. With 0 bases removed from V and 1 base from J, the gap between germline ends came to 13 bases. The length of the CDR3 is 17 residues. The CDR3 sequence is CASSQDIPTESYNEQFF. The CDR3 nucleotides are TGCGCCAGCAGCCAAGATATCCCGACAGAATCCTACAATGAGCAGTTCTTC.

The genes are TRBV4-3 and TRBJ1-6; 7 nucleotides match TRBD1. The junction had 2 bases not matched to a gene; V was cut back by 0 bases and J by 6 bases. Germline assignment: CDR1 LGHNA and CDR2 YSLEER. This CDR3 spans 15 amino acids. CDR3: CASSQDRGFNSPLHF. In DNA, the CDR3 is TGCGCCAGCAGCCAAGACAGGGGGTTTAATTCACCCCTCCACTTT.

This clonotype was detected a few times. The chain recombines TRBV27 with TRBJ2-7, with 9 bases lining up with TRBD2. CDR3 length: 14 residues. Germline V gene lookup returns CDR1 MNHEY and CDR2 SMNVEV (reference sequence). With 6 bases clipped from V and 2 bases from J, the junction kept 5 bases outside the gene matches. This CDR3 is CASSRGLAPYEQYF. CDR3 nucleotide sequence: TGTGCCAGCAGCAGGGGACTAGCCCCCTACGAGCAGTACTTC.

The chain recombines TRBV3-1 with TRBJ1-2; D perhaps matches TRBD1 (6 bases). CDR1 and CDR2 from the germline V gene are LGHDT and YNNKEL (reference sequence). The CDR3 runs to 13 residues. The ends were cut back, 2 bases at V and 13 bases at J, with 17 bases in the middle. CDR3 DNA: TGTGCCAGCAGCCAAAGCCGGACAGCGCGCTGCACCTTC. This encodes CASSQSRTARCTF.

A note on this clonotype: At one end, the junction sequence differs from germline, possibly due to a read error. The chain has TRBV29-1 and TRBJ2-7; D might be TRBD2 (6 bases). The J call may be incorrect, as the DNA end agrees better with TRBJ2-5. The length of the CDR3 is 15 residues. Germline assignment: CDR1 SQVTM and CDR2 ANQGSEA. In nucleotides, the CDR3 is TGCAGCGTTGAAGGCGGGACCGTTACCCAAGGGACCCAGTACTTC. Translated: CSVEGGTVTQGTQYF.

This clonotype was counted only a few times. The chain has TRBV27 and TRBJ1-6; D gene unclear. The CDR3 consists of 12 residues. CDR1 and CDR2 (germline): MNHEY, SMNVEV (reference sequence). The V and J ends lost 3 bases and 6 bases respectively, with 3 bases between them. The DNA for the CDR3 is TGTGCCAGCAGTTTCGCTAATTCACCCCTCCACTTT. Its protein is CASSFANSPLHF.

The V and J genes are TRBV28 and TRBJ1-4; D is ambiguous. The CDR3 sequence is 14 residues long. V lost 4 bases and J lost 0, with 6 bases in between. Per the germline V gene, CDR1 is MDHEN and CDR2 is SYDVKM. CDR3 amino acids: CASSSPATNEKLFF. CDR3 DNA: TGTGCCAGCAGTTCCCCGGCAACTAATGAAAAACTGTTTTTT.

This chain uses TRBV5-6 with TRBJ1-2; D remains ambiguous. The V end lost 4 bases, the J end lost 0 bases, and 13 bases lay between the germline ends. The CDR3 is 15 amino acids. Germline V gene sequence: CDR1 SGHDT, CDR2 YYEEEE. The DNA for the CDR3 is TGTGCCAGCAGCCGCGATAGGTATTCTAACTATGGCTACACCTTC. The encoded protein is CASSRDRYSNYGYTF. Drawing the rest from reference TRBV5-6 and TRBJ1-2, the complete variable domain is DAGVTQSPTHLIKTRGQQVTLRCSPKSGHDTVSWYQQALGQGPQFIFQYYEEEERQRGNFPDRFSGHQFPNYSSELNVNALLLGDSALYLCASSRDRYSNYGYTFGSGTRLTVV.

This clonotype was detected ten times or more. The chain carries TRBV11-3 and TRBJ2-7; D is perhaps TRBD1 (6 bases). Trimming removed 0 bases at V and 0 bases at J, with 9 bases between. The CDR3 length is 15 residues. Germline loops: CDR1 SGHNT, CDR2 YENEEA. The CDR3 coding sequence is TGTGCCAGCAGCTTAGAAGGGGGAGCCTCCTACGAGCAGTACTTC. Protein product: CASSLEGGASYEQYF.

This clonotype showed up just a few times. The chain carries TRBV6-2 or TRBV6-3 and TRBJ2-3; TRBD2 agrees at 8 bases. The CDR3 length is 16 residues. Germline V gene sequence: CDR1 MNHEY, CDR2 SVGEGT. Germline trimming cut 6 bases from V and 1 base from J; bases unmatched to any gene: 9. In DNA form, the CDR3 reads TGTGCCAGCAGATGGGGACTAGTCGTTGGCACAGATACGCAGTATTTT. Translated: CASRWGLVVGTDTQYF.

J is TRBJ2-5 and V is TRBV20-1; 7 positions match TRBD2. CDR1 DFQATT and CDR2 SNEGSKA come from the germline V gene (reference sequence). Trimming removed 3 bases from V and 11 bases from J; junction bases left unmatched: 18. The CDR3 consists of 15 residues. The chain's CDR3 is CSARAPGLVKNEQYF. As DNA, the CDR3 is TGCAGTGCTAGGGCCCCCGGACTAGTTAAAAATGAGCAGTACTTC.

The CDR3 region has the DNA TGCAGCGACCCTAAACAGGGAGCCAACGTCCTGACTTTC. This codes for CSDPKQGANVLTF. The rearrangement uses TRBV29-1 and TRBJ2-6, with D possibly matching TRBD1 (6 bases). The CDR3 runs 13 residues. The germline V and J ends were trimmed by 7 bases and 7 bases, with 14 bases remaining between them. Germline V gene sequence: CDR1 SQVTM, CDR2 ANQGSEA.

V usage is TRBV3-1 and J usage is TRBJ2-5; either TRBD1 or TRBD2 may supply D (6 bases each). The ends were cut back, 7 bases at V and 2 bases at J, with 17 bases in the middle. The germline CDR1 and CDR2 sequences are LGHDT and YNNKEL (reference sequence). The CDR3 spans 15 residues. Written as DNA, the CDR3 is TGTGCCAGCACCCGAATTAGGGGGGTACAAGAGACCCAGTACTTC. As protein: CASTRIRGVQETQYF.

The chain recombines TRBV4-3 with TRBJ1-2; tentatively, D is TRBD1 (5 bases). The CDR3 covers 16 residues. The ends were cut back, 0 bases at V and 0 bases at J, with 11 bases in the middle. Germline-derived CDR1 and CDR2 are LGHNA and YSLEER. CDR3 sequence: CASSQDVGAPNYGYTF. DNA for the CDR3: TGCGCCAGCAGCCAAGATGTCGGGGCCCCTAACTATGGCTACACCTTC.

This clonotype has a count of ten or more. The rearrangement links TRBV12-3 or TRBV12-4 to TRBJ2-1; possibly TRBD1 for D (6 bases). Trimming left V 5 bases short and J 7 bases short, with 12 bases between. The CDR3 has 13 amino acids. In DNA form, the CDR3 reads TGTGCCAGCAGTCAACAGGGTAGGAATGAGCAGTTCTTC. Protein sequence: CASSQQGRNEQFF.

This chain joins TRBV29-1 and TRBJ2-3; TRBD2 aligns across 10 bases. The V gene's germline CDR1 is SQVTM and CDR2 ANQGSEA. The V and J ends lost 4 bases and 2 bases, in that order; junction bases with no gene match: 6. The CDR3 totals 15 residues. The CDR3 nucleotides are TGCAGCGTTGTCATAGCGGGGGGCCCCACAGATACGCAGTATTTT. This translates into CSVVIAGGPTDTQYF.

This clonotype came up a few times. This chain joins TRBV20-1 and TRBJ2-7; 12 positions match TRBD2. There are 16 residues in the CDR3. The junction had 7 bases not matched to a gene; V was cut back by 3 bases and J by 1 base. Germline lookup yields CDR1 DFQATT and CDR2 SNEGSKA (reference sequence). Here the CDR3 reads CSARLGLAGKSYEQYF. For the CDR3, the DNA is TGCAGTGCTAGGCTTGGACTAGCGGGGAAATCCTACGAGCAGTACTTC.

The V call is TRBV3-1, the J call TRBJ2-3; no clear D. Germline V gene sequence: CDR1 LGHDT, CDR2 YNNKEL (reference sequence). Trimming took 1 base from V and 0 from J, leaving 14 bases between them. This CDR3 has 17 amino acids. CDR3 sequence: CASSQALEPLSTDTQYF. DNA for the CDR3: TGTGCCAGCAGCCAAGCTCTAGAGCCCCTTAGCACAGATACGCAGTATTTT.

To note about this clonotype: An end of the junction does not agree with germline; a read error may underlie this. This chain links TRBV12-3 or TRBV12-4 with TRBJ2-7, with D possibly being TRBD1 (5 bases). The CDR3 consists of 15 residues. CDR3 coding DNA: TGTGCCAGCAGTCCGCCCAGACAGAGCTCCTATGAGCAGTACTTC. This gives the protein CASSPPRQSSYEQYF.

This clonotype was counted at least ten times. The gene calls are TRBV20-1 and TRBJ2-6, with TRBD2 matching 8 bases. The CDR3 runs 15 residues. The trim removed 7 bases at V and 2 bases at J, leaving 7 bases unmatched. Germline lookup yields CDR1 DFQATT and CDR2 SNEGSKA (reference sequence). The DNA of the CDR3 is TGCAGTGTACTGCGGGGGGACCCTGGGGCCAACGTCCTGACTTTC. Its translation is CSVLRGDPGANVLTF.

This clonotype has only a few counts. The chain uses TRBV24-1 and TRBJ2-5, with 8 bases matching TRBD1. The CDR3 sequence is 15 residues long. The J segment lost 3 bases and the V segment lost 4 bases, leaving 6 bases of the junction unmatched. Germline V gene sequence: CDR1 KGHDR, CDR2 SFDVKD. This CDR3 is CATSDPGTGEETQYF. DNA for the CDR3: TGTGCCACCAGTGACCCAGGGACAGGTGAAGAGACCCAGTACTTC.

The chain links TRBV14 to TRBJ1-2; possibly TRBD1 for D (5 bases). The V and J ends lost 5 bases and 3 bases respectively, with 13 bases between them. This CDR3 has 14 amino acids. Germline values: CDR1 SGHDN, CDR2 FVKESK. CDR3 in amino acids: CASSVRGADYGYTF. The CDR3 coding sequence is TGTGCCAGCAGCGTCCGAGGGGCGGACTATGGCTACACCTTC.

This clonotype was counted once. The V and J genes are TRBV4-3 and TRBJ2-2, with TRBD1 matching 8 bases. The CDR3 totals 15 residues. Trimming took 3 bases from V and 5 from J; bases not matched to a gene: 5. Germline CDR1 LGHNA, CDR2 YSLEER. The DNA of the CDR3 is TGCGCCAGCAGCCATGGACAGGGTTTGACCGGGGAGCTGTTTTTT. Translated, it gives CASSHGQGLTGELFF.

A few counts support this clonotype. The chain links TRBV24-1 to TRBJ2-2; D gene uncertain. Germline CDR1 reads KGHDR; CDR2 reads SFDVKD. V lost 5 bases to trimming and J lost 2 bases, with 5 bases between them. The CDR3 totals 13 residues. CDR3 region: CATSGSNTGELFF. CDR3 nucleotide sequence: TGTGCCACCAGTGGCAGTAACACCGGGGAGCTGTTTTTT.

The chain links TRBV28 to TRBJ2-3; 11 bases match TRBD2. The last part of the DNA fits TRBJ2-7 better; the J call may be wrong. Germline V gene data show CDR1 as MDHEN and CDR2 as SYDVKM. The length of the CDR3 is 15 residues. The CDR3 coding sequence is TGTGCCAGCAGTTCACCGGGACTAGCGGTCTACGAGCAGTACTTC. It is translated as CASSSPGLAVYEQYF.

A few counts support this clonotype. This chain uses TRBV11-3 with TRBJ2-3; D tentatively fits TRBD1 or TRBD2 (5 bases each). Germline loops: CDR1 SGHNT, CDR2 YENEEA. The CDR3 runs to 14 residues. V dropped 5 bases and J dropped 2 bases, with 11 bases sitting between them. The CDR3 DNA is TGTGCCAGCAGCCAGGGACCGAACACAGATACGCAGTATTTT. Translation: CASSQGPNTDTQYF.